The 3 T cell receptor beta chains below come from one sample, sequenced in a study of control samples from healthy donors and cancer patients. TCRdb's copy holds only in-frame clones and misses some; the assay was immunoSEQ multiplex PCR. Among around 120,000 clones listed, around 90% were seen once. Input material: blood. Receptors were obtained from a woman aged 70-85 years in good health.

For this clone: A junction boundary mismatches the germline segment, possibly from a read error. CDR3 protein: CASSSKDRGSNYVYDYTF. DNA of the CDR3: TGTGCCAGCAGCTCGAAAGACAGGGGATCAAACTACGTATATGACTACACCTTC. The rearrangement uses TRBV7-9 and TRBJ1-2; 8 nucleotides align to TRBD1. CDR1 is SEHNR and CDR2 is FQNEAQ in the germline V gene (reference sequence). This CDR3 contains 18 residues.

The J gene is TRBJ1-5, the V gene TRBV6-6, with D perhaps TRBD1 (6 bases). V dropped 6 bases and J dropped 1 base, with 13 bases sitting between them. The CDR3 has 15 amino acids. CDR1 and CDR2 (germline): MNHNY, SVGAGI (reference sequence). Written as DNA, the CDR3 is TGTGCCAGCAGCCACAGGGAAGGGAGCAATCAGCCCCAGCATTTT. Protein: CASSHREGSNQPQHF.

The rearrangement joins TRBV19 to TRBJ2-3; no definite D call. Germline lookup yields CDR1 LNHDA and CDR2 SQIVND (reference sequence). This CDR3 spans 13 amino acids. Trimming cost V 5 bases and J 4 bases, with 10 bases left between them. Here the CDR3 reads CASSYGRADTQYF. The CDR3 DNA sequence: TGTGCCAGTAGTTACGGACGAGCAGATACGCAGTATTTT. Supplemented by reference TRBV19 and TRBJ2-3, the full variable domain reads DGGITQSPKYLFRKEGQNVTLSCEQNLNHDAMYWYRQDPGQGLRLIYYSQIVNDFQKGDIAEGYSVSREKKESFPLTVTSAQKNPTAFYLCASSYGRADTQYFGPGTRLTVL.